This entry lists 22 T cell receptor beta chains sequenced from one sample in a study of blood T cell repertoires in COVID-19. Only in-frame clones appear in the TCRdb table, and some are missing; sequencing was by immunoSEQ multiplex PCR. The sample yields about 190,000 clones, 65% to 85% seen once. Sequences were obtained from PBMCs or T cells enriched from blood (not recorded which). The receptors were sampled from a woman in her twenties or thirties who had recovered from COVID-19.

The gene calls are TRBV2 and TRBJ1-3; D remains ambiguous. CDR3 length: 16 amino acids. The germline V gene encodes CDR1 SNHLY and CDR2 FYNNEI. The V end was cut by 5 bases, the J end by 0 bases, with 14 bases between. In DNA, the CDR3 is TGTGCCAGCAGTCCGCGTCTAGGAAGCTCTGGAAACACCATATATTTT. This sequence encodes CASSPRLGSSGNTIYF.

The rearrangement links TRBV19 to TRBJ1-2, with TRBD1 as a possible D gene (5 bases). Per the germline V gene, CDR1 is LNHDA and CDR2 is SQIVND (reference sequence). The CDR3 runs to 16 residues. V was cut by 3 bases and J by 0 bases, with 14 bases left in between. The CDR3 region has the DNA TGTGCCAGTAGTATCGAAGCCACGACAGCTAACTATGGCTACACCTTC. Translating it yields CASSIEATTANYGYTF.

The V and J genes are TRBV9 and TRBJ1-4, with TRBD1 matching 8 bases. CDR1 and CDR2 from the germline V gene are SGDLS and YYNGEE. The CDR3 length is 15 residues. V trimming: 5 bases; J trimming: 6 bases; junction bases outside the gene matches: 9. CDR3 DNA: TGTGCCAGCAGTCATTACAGGGGGAGTTATGAAAAACTGTTTTTT. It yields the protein CASSHYRGSYEKLFF.

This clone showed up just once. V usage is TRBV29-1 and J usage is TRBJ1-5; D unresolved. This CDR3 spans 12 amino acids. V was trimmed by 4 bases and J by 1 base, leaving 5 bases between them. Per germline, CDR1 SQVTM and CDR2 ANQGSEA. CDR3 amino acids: CSVAGSNQPQHF. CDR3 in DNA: TGCAGCGTTGCGGGGAGCAATCAGCCCCAGCATTTT.

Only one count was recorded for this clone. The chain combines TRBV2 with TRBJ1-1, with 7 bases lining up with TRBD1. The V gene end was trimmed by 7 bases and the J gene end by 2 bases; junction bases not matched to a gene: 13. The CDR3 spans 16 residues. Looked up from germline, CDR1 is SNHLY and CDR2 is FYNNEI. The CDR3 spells CASKIRLQGQNTEAFF. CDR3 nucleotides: TGTGCCAGCAAAATTAGGCTACAGGGGCAAAACACTGAAGCTTTCTTT.

The CDR3 DNA sequence: TGCAGTGCTAGTCTTCCTGGGGCCAACGTCCTGACTTTC. Its translation is CSASLPGANVLTF. The chain links TRBV20-1 to TRBJ2-6; D call uncertain. The CDR3 runs 13 residues. Germline values: CDR1 DFQATT, CDR2 SNEGSKA (reference sequence). Trimming removed 3 bases at V and 2 bases at J, with 5 bases between.

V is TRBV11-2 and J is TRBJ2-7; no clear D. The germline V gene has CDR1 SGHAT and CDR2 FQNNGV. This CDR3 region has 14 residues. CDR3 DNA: TGTGCCAGCAGCTTAGATTTAGTTCTCCCCAATTTTCACGTC. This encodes CASSLDLVLPNFHV.

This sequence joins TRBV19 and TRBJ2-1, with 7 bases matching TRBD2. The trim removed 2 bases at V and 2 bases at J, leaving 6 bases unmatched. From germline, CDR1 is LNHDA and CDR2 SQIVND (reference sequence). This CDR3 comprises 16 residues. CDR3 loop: CASSIPGGRTYNEQFF. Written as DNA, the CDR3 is TGTGCCAGTAGTATACCCGGGGGGAGGACCTACAATGAGCAGTTCTTC.

CDR3 sequence reads: CASSLVGTSGTTQYF. The CDR3 coding sequence is TGTGCCAGCAGCTTAGTAGGGACTAGCGGGACAACGCAGTATTTT. The chain recombines TRBV7-6 with TRBJ2-3; 13 bases match TRBD2. Per the germline V gene, CDR1 is SGHVS and CDR2 is FNYEAQ. Germline trimming cut 1 base from V and 9 bases from J; bases unmatched to any gene: 4. The CDR3 extends over 15 amino acids.

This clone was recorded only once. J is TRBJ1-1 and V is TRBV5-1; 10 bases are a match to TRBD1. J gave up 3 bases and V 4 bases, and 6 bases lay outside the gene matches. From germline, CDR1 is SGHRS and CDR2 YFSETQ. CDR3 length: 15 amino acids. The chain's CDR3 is CASSDGQGGYTEAFF. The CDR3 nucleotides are TGCGCCAGCAGCGACGGACAGGGGGGATACACTGAAGCTTTCTTT.

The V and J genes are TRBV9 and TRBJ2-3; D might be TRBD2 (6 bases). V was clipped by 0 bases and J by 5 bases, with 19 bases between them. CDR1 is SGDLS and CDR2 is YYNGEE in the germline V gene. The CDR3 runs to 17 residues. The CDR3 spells CASSVDHGRWLGDTQYF. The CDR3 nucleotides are TGTGCCAGCAGCGTAGATCATGGGAGGTGGTTGGGAGATACGCAGTATTTT.

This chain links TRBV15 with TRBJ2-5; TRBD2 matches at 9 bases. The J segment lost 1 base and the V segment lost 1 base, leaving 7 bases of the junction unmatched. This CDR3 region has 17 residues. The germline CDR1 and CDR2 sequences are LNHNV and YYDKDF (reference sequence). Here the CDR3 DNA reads TGTGCCACCAGCAGAGGGTCTAGCGGGACCCCCCAAGAGACCCAGTACTTC. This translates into CATSRGSSGTPQETQYF.

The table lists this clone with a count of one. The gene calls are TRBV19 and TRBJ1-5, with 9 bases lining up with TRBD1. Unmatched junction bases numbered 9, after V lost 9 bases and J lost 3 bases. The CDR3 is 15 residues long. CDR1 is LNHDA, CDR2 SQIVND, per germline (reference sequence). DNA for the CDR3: TGTGCCAGCGGGGGGGGACAGGGCCCCAATCAGCCCCAGCATTTT. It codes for CASGGGQGPNQPQHF.

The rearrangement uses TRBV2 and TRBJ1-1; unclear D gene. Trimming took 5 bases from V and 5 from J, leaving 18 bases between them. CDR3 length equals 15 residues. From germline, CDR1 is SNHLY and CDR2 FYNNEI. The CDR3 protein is CASSPLVGSRTEAFF. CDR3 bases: TGTGCCAGCAGTCCGCTGGTCGGGTCTAGGACTGAAGCTTTCTTT.

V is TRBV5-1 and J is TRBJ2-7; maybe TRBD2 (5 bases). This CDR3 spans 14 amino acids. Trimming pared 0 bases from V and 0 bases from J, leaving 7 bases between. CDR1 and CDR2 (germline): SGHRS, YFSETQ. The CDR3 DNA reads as TGCGCCAGCAGCTTGGAAGGGAGCTCCTACGAGCAGTACTTC. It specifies CASSLEGSSYEQYF.

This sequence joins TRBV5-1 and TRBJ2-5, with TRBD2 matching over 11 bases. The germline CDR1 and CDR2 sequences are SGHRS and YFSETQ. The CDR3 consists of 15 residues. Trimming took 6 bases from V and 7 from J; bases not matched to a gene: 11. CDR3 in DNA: TGCGCCAGCACCGAGACTTTAGCGGGAGGGCGGACCCAGTACTTC. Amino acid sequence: CASTETLAGGRTQYF.

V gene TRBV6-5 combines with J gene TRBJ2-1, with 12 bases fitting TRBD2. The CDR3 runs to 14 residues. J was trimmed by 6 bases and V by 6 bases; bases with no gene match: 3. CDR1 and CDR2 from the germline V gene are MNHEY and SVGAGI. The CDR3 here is CASRILAGGNEQFF. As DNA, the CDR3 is TGTGCCAGCAGAATACTAGCGGGGGGCAATGAGCAGTTCTTC.

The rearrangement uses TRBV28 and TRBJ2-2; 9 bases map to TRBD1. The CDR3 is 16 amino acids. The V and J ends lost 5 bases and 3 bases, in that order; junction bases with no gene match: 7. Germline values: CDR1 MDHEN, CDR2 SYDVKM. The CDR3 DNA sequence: TGTGCCAGCAGTGACCCGGACAGGGGAGACACCGGGGAGCTGTTTTTT. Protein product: CASSDPDRGDTGELFF.

CDR3 sequence (DNA): TGCGCCAGCAGCTTGGTAGTTCATGGTCTAGCTGGGGATACGCAGTATTTT. Its translation: CASSLVVHGLAGDTQYF. The chain is built from TRBV5-1 and TRBJ2-3; TRBD2 is a possible D gene (5 bases). V gave up 0 bases and J gave up 6 bases, with 20 bases separating them. CDR1 is SGHRS, CDR2 YFSETQ, per germline. The CDR3 runs 17 residues.

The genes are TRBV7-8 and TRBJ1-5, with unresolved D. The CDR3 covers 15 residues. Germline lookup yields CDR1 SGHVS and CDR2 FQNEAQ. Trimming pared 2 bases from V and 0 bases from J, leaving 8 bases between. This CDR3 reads CASSLQVNSNQPQHF. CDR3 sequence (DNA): TGTGCCAGCAGCTTACAGGTCAATAGCAATCAGCCCCAGCATTTT.

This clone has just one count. CDR3 sequence (DNA): TGTGCCAGCAGCCCGGGGGGACAGGGATTCGGTCAGCCCCAGCATTTT. It encodes CASSPGGQGFGQPQHF. V usage is TRBV7-8 and J usage is TRBJ1-5; 9 positions agree with TRBD1. The J segment lost 6 bases and the V segment lost 5 bases, leaving 11 bases of the junction unmatched. The CDR3 loop spans 16 amino acids. Germline-derived CDR1 and CDR2 are SGHVS and FQNEAQ.

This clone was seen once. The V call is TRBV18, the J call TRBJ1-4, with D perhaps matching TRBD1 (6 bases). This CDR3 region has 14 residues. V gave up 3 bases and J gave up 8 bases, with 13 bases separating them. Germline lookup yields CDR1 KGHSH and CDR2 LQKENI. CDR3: CASSPQQGGEKLFF. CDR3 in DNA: TGTGCCAGCTCACCCCAACAGGGAGGGGAAAAACTGTTTTTT.